The source of this TCR beta chain is a study of shared T cell receptors in the human thymus. The CDR3 is 15 residues long. V lost 5 bases to trimming and J lost 8 bases; unmatched junction nucleotides: 11. Germline V CDR1 and CDR2: SGHVS, FQNEAQ. The repertoire was sequenced with immunoSEQ multiplex PCR; TCRdb's copy has only in-frame clones and lacks some. The sample carries over 450,000 clones, about 80% recorded once. The sample was also reused in another study, on human thymus T cells. That work contributes: Corrective cardiac surgery supplied the resected thymus tissue. What related research reported was that thymic repertoires overlapped highly among unrelated individuals.

This sequence was found in a boy in the first two years of life with a congenital heart defect. The genes are TRBV7-8 and TRBJ2-1, with 8 bases lining up with TRBD2. Material for sequencing was thymocytes. The CDR3 region is CASSPRGSGIYEQFF. Here the CDR3 DNA reads TGTGCCAGCAGCCCCCGTGGTAGCGGGATATATGAGCAGTTCTTC.